Each of the 25 T cell receptor beta chains below was sequenced from the same sample in a study of breast tumors, draining lymph nodes, adjacent tissues (dated by TCRdb to 2016 to 2017). The axillary draining lymph nodes of breast cancer patients were the source of the lymph node samples. The method behind the library was multiplex PCR. TCRdb shows the sequencer as Illumina HiSeq 2000. TCRdb took the public reads, trimmed them with fastp at Q25, ran MiXCR for clone calling and kept in-frame beta chains. Duplicate CDR3 protein sequences are folded into a single record with the most common DNA and genes. For this sample there are under 150,000 distinct CDR3 sequences; about 20% appear just once. The biggest ten clones account for roughly 4% of the sample. Material: axillary lymph node tissue. The receptors were sampled from a female donor with breast cancer. Some clones in this sample may be carry-over from other donors' samples.

The V call is TRBV7-9, the J call TRBJ1-1; D unclear. The CDR3 loop spans 15 amino acids. Deletions cut 1 base from V and 1 base from J, with 10 bases between. The V gene's germline CDR1 is SEHNR and CDR2 FQNEAQ (reference sequence). The CDR3 bases are TGTGCCAGCAGCTTAGTTGGACCTAGGAACACTGAAGCTTTCTTT. This gives the protein CASSLVGPRNTEAFF.

This clonotype was seen a few times. The chain carries TRBV2 and TRBJ1-1, with 12 positions matching TRBD1. V lost 7 bases and J lost 9; bases outside the gene matches: 12. The germline CDR1 and CDR2 sequences are SNHLY and FYNNEI. The CDR3 has 15 amino acids. The CDR3 DNA follows: TGTGCCAGCACGGGGACAGGGGGCTACCAGCGAAAAGCTTTCTTT. Encoded protein: CASTGTGGYQRKAFF.

This clonotype was seen many times. The chain employs TRBV29-1 and TRBJ2-7, with TRBD1 matching over 7 bases. Looked up from germline, CDR1 is SQVTM and CDR2 is ANQGSEA. Unmatched junction bases numbered 6, after V lost 7 bases and J lost 3 bases. The CDR3 totals 12 residues. The CDR3 loop reads CSAWTGDYEQYF. The DNA for the CDR3 is TGCAGCGCGTGGACAGGAGACTACGAGCAGTACTTC.

Worth noting for this clonotype: A much larger clone lies one base from this, so it may be a read error. This rearrangement joins TRBV20-1 to TRBJ2-7, with 7 bases that match TRBD2. Germline CDR1 is DFQATT and CDR2 is SNEGSKA (reference sequence). The V and J ends lost 3 bases and 5 bases, in that order; junction bases with no gene match: 13. This CDR3 is built from 15 residues. The CDR3 DNA sequence: TGCAGTGCTAGTCGGGAAGCGGGGATATTCCACGAGCAGTACTTC. Protein sequence: CSASREAGIFHEQYF.

This clonotype was observed a handful of times. J is TRBJ2-5 and V is TRBV3-1; possible D gene TRBD2, 6 bases. The CDR3 extends over 13 amino acids. The germline CDR1 and CDR2 sequences are LGHDT and YNNKEL (reference sequence). Between the trimmed V and J ends, which lost 2 bases and 5 bases, there was a span of 9 bases. The CDR3 is CASSQYGRETQYF. CDR3 DNA sequence: TGTGCCAGCAGCCAATATGGGAGGGAGACCCAGTACTTC.

On this clonotype itself: A much more abundant neighbour one base away suggests this may be a read error. This chain connects TRBV11-2 to TRBJ2-3, with D perhaps matching TRBD2 (6 bases). Germline V gene lookup returns CDR1 SGHAT and CDR2 FQNNGV. The CDR3 covers 13 residues. V was pared by 5 bases and J by 9 bases, with 15 bases between. DNA of the CDR3: TGTGCCAGCAGCCACTCGCAGGAGGGAACGCAGTATTTT. Translating gives CASSHSQEGTQYF.

This clonotype was observed at least ten times. The chain combines TRBV6-5 with TRBJ2-3; D is undetermined. In germline, CDR1 is MNHEY, CDR2 SVGAGI. V was shortened by 2 bases and J by 5 bases, with 11 bases between the two germline ends. CDR3 length: 14 amino acids. The CDR3 region is CASSYRRAGDTQYF. The CDR3 bases are TGTGCCAGCAGTTACCGACGGGCTGGAGATACGCAGTATTTT.

The chain combines TRBV11-2 with TRBJ2-1; no clear D gene. The length of the CDR3 is 12 residues. V lost 1 base and J 7 bases, leaving 5 bases between the germline ends. CDR1 and CDR2 (germline): SGHAT, FQNNGV. Here the CDR3 DNA reads TGTGCCAGCAGCTTAGGTCCAAATGAGCAGTTCTTC. As protein: CASSLGPNEQFF. Full variable domain (missing parts from reference TRBV11-2 and TRBJ2-1): EAGVAQSPRYKIIEKRQSVAFWCNPISGHATLYWYQQILGQGPKLLIQFQNNGVVDDSQLPKDRFSAERLKGVDSTLKIQPAKLEDSAVYLCASSLGPNEQFFGPGTRLTVL.

This clonotype has ten or more counts. The V and J genes are TRBV19 and TRBJ1-2; maybe TRBD1 (6 bases). The CDR3 spans 16 residues. V shed 7 bases and J shed 0 bases, with 18 bases lying between them. Germline CDR1 LNHDA, CDR2 SQIVND (reference sequence). The DNA for the CDR3 is TGTGCCAGTAACACCGAGGGGGACACGACTAACTATGGCTACACCTTC. Amino acids: CASNTEGDTTNYGYTF.

This clonotype has at least ten counts. J is TRBJ1-5 and V is TRBV15; the D is unclear. Germline V gene sequence: CDR1 LNHNV, CDR2 YYDKDF (reference sequence). The V and J ends lost 3 bases and 6 bases respectively, with 12 bases between them. The CDR3 length is 14 residues. The CDR3 sequence is CATSSRSPGQPQHF. CDR3 in DNA: TGTGCCACCAGCAGTCGCAGTCCAGGTCAGCCCCAGCATTTT.

V is TRBV28 and J is TRBJ1-4; D might be TRBD1 (5 bases). The CDR3 is 14 residues long. CDR1 is MDHEN, CDR2 SYDVKM, per germline. The V gene lost 5 bases and the J gene lost 8 bases, with 15 bases spanning the gap. CDR3 loop: CASSLPPSGEKLFF. The CDR3, as DNA: TGTGCCAGCAGTCTCCCCCCTTCAGGGGAAAAACTGTTTTTT.

A word on this clonotype: A clone one base away is much larger, so this may be a read error. The gene calls are TRBV7-2 and TRBJ2-2; maybe TRBD2 (6 bases). The CDR3 contains 16 residues. Trimming took 1 base from V and 4 from J, leaving 13 bases between them. Germline CDR1 is SGHTA and CDR2 is FQGNSA. CDR3 region: CASSLGGGSSTGELFF. As DNA, the CDR3 is TGTGCCAGCAGCTTAGGTGGAGGGTCGAGCACCGGGGAGCTGTTTTTT. Complete variable domain (other parts from reference TRBV7-2 and TRBJ2-2): GAGVSQSPSNKVTEKGKDVELRCDPISGHTALYWYRQSLGQGLEFLIYFQGNSAPDKSGLPSDRFSAERTGGSVSTLTIQRTQQEDSAVYLCASSLGGGSSTGELFFGEGSRLTVL.

This clonotype was seen ten or more times. V gene TRBV19 combines with J gene TRBJ2-7, with 10 positions matching TRBD2. The CDR3 sequence is 16 residues long. Trimming cost V 6 bases and J 0 bases; bases outside gene matches: 8. CDR1 and CDR2 (germline): LNHDA, SQIVND (reference sequence). CDR3 region: CASRREAGGYSYEQYF. The CDR3 DNA is TGTGCCAGTAGAAGGGAAGCGGGAGGGTACTCCTACGAGCAGTACTTC.

The table lists this clonotype with many counts. The J gene is TRBJ2-3, the V gene TRBV4-2; D is uncertain. CDR3 size: 12 residues. V was clipped by 0 bases and J by 10 bases, with 8 bases between them. Germline CDR1 is LGHNA and CDR2 is YNFKEQ. The CDR3 region is CASSQDKVAQYF. The CDR3 nucleotides read TGTGCCAGCAGCCAAGATAAAGTGGCGCAGTATTTT.

This clonotype is termed medium-sized (0.01 to 0.1%). The V and J genes are TRBV5-1 and TRBJ2-7; D perhaps matches TRBD2 (6 bases). The CDR3 is 14 amino acids. Germline assignment: CDR1 SGHRS and CDR2 YFSETQ. Trimming removed 0 bases at V and 5 bases at J, with 12 bases between. CDR3 DNA sequence: TGCGCCAGCAGCTTGGGCAACGGAGGGAACGAGCAGTACTTC. It codes for CASSLGNGGNEQYF.

This clonotype was seen many times. V gene TRBV6-6 combines with J gene TRBJ1-2; D perhaps matches TRBD1 (6 bases). Germline assignment: CDR1 MNHNY and CDR2 SVGAGI (reference sequence). Trimming took 3 bases from V and 7 from J, leaving 9 bases between them. The CDR3 sequence is 12 residues long. The CDR3 DNA is TGTGCCAGCAGTTATGGGGGGCCTGGCTACACCTTC. As protein: CASSYGGPGYTF.

Concerning this clonotype itself: A much more abundant neighbour one base away suggests this may be a read error. The conserved phenylalanine or tryptophan normally closing the CDR3 is absent here, so this likely arose from a read error. This rearrangement joins TRBV7-9 to TRBJ2-1; tentative D call: TRBD1 (5 bases). Germline V gene sequence: CDR1 SEHNR, CDR2 FQNEAQ (reference sequence). V lost 5 bases, J lost 7 bases, and 15 bases lay in between. There are 14 residues in the CDR3. DNA of the CDR3: TGTGCCAGCAGCCCAGGGTCCTATTGGAATGAGCAGTTCCTC. It translates to CASSPGSYWNEQFL.

The rearrangement links TRBV2 to TRBJ2-2; 7 positions match TRBD1. The CDR3 is 15 residues long. With 6 bases clipped from V and 5 bases from J, the junction kept 9 bases outside the gene matches. Germline V gives CDR1 SNHLY, CDR2 FYNNEI. This chain's CDR3 is CASRQGVVMTGELFF. CDR3 in DNA: TGTGCCAGCAGGCAGGGGGTAGTTATGACCGGGGAGCTGTTTTTT.

On this clonotype itself: A read error may explain this, as a much larger clone is one base away. The chain recombines TRBV25-1 with TRBJ1-2, with 9 bases lining up with TRBD1. V trimming: 4 bases; J trimming: 6 bases; junction bases outside the gene matches: 12. The CDR3 length is 16 residues. Germline CDR1 and CDR2: MGHDK and SYGVNS. The CDR3 sequence: CASSGLAGTGHDGYTF. CDR3 in DNA: TGTGCCAGCAGTGGCTTGGCCGGGACAGGGCACGATGGCTACACCTTC.

The chain combines TRBV20-1 with TRBJ1-1, with 7 bases that match TRBD1. Germline trimming cut 1 base from V and 1 base from J; bases unmatched to any gene: 6. In germline, CDR1 is DFQATT, CDR2 SNEGSKA (reference sequence). This CDR3 has 15 amino acids. The CDR3 nucleotides are TGCAGTGCTAGAGGGATAGGGGGCCAGAACACTGAAGCTTTCTTT. This codes for CSARGIGGQNTEAFF.

Many counts were recorded for this clonotype. The J gene is TRBJ2-1, the V gene TRBV29-1; the D gene is possibly TRBD1 (5 bases). Germline values: CDR1 SQVTM, CDR2 ANQGSEA. The CDR3 covers 15 residues. V was shortened by 0 bases and J by 0 bases, with 9 bases between the two germline ends. This CDR3 reads CSVEEGASSYNEQFF. CDR3 bases: TGCAGCGTTGAAGAAGGGGCGAGCTCCTACAATGAGCAGTTCTTC.

This clonotype came up once. A much bigger clone sits one base away, suggesting this may be a read error. This chain links TRBV19 with TRBJ2-7; 8 nucleotides agree with TRBD1. Germline-derived CDR1 and CDR2 are LNHDA and SQIVND (reference sequence). V lost 3 bases, J lost 4 bases, and 11 bases stayed unmatched. This CDR3 has 16 amino acids. The CDR3 protein is CASSILSGQDMYEQYF. The DNA for the CDR3 is TGTGCCAGTAGTATTCTGTCGGGACAGGATATGTACGAGCAGTACTTC.

This clonotype appeared many times. CDR3 in amino acids: CASSYRSLYSNQPQHF. The CDR3 nucleotides read TGTGCCAGCAGTTACAGGAGTCTCTATAGCAATCAGCCCCAGCATTTT. The chain recombines TRBV6-2 or TRBV6-3 with TRBJ1-5; D is uncertain. The CDR3 sequence is 16 residues long. V was cut by 2 bases and J by 0 bases, with 11 bases left in between. Germline lookup yields CDR1 MNHEY and CDR2 SVGEGT.

This clonotype has a count of ten or more. V is TRBV20-1 and J is TRBJ2-1; 13 nucleotides align to TRBD2. There are 14 residues in the CDR3. V shed 4 bases, J shed 5 bases, and the junction held 2 bases outside the gene matches. The germline V gene has CDR1 DFQATT and CDR2 SNEGSKA (reference sequence). CDR3 region: CSATGTSGNNEQFF. In DNA, the CDR3 is TGCAGTGCTACCGGGACTAGCGGGAACAATGAGCAGTTCTTC.

The chain joins TRBV29-1 to TRBJ1-1; D remains ambiguous. V lost 4 bases and J 1 base, leaving 10 bases between the germline ends. CDR1 is SQVTM, CDR2 ANQGSEA, per germline. This CDR3 spans 13 amino acids. The CDR3 protein is CSVVVQPNTEAFF. The CDR3 nucleotides read TGCAGCGTTGTGGTACAGCCGAACACTGAAGCTTTCTTT.